The next 24 T cell receptor beta chains were all read from a single sample in a study of blood T cell repertoires in COVID-19 (dated by TCRdb to 2020 to 2022). The library was obtained by the immunoSEQ multiplex PCR assay. TCRdb took over this immuneACCESS table, retaining in-frame rearrangements with V and J assigned. Such tables are incomplete; in checked studies, under half of the missing clones stem from an unresolved V gene, and the remainder is unexplained. This sample is represented by hundreds of thousands of clones; around 90% of them were singletons. Approximately 1.4% of the sample is taken by the ten largest. The sequenced sample consisted of peripheral blood. The receptors were gathered from a man at least 80 years old with acute or convalescent COVID-19.

The rearrangement links TRBV6-5 to TRBJ2-1; D is ambiguous. This CDR3 has 16 amino acids. Between the trimmed V and J ends, which lost 0 bases and 7 bases, there was a span of 16 bases. CDR1 and CDR2 from the germline V gene are MNHEY and SVGAGI. The DNA for the CDR3 is TGTGCCAGCAGTTACTCCTGGCAGTACAAATGGAATGAGCAGTTCTTC. Residues: CASSYSWQYKWNEQFF.

The CDR3 spells CASSLESSYNEQFF. As DNA, the CDR3 is TGTGCCAGCAGTTTAGAGAGCTCCTACAATGAGCAGTTCTTC. The V call is TRBV27, the J call TRBJ2-1; D remains unclear. V lost 2 bases and J 0 bases, leaving 5 bases between the germline ends. The CDR3 loop spans 14 amino acids. CDR1 is MNHEY, CDR2 SMNVEV, per germline (reference sequence).

CDR3 region: CASSLRGGDLTYEQYF. CDR3 sequence (DNA): TGTGCCAGCAGCTTAAGGGGCGGGGATTTGACCTACGAGCAGTACTTC. V and J are TRBV7-2 and TRBJ2-7; D perhaps matches TRBD2 (6 bases). The CDR3 sequence is 16 residues long. V lost 2 bases and J 2 bases, leaving 16 bases between the germline ends. CDR1 and CDR2 (germline): SGHTA, FQGNSA.

This clone was observed a single time. The V and J genes are TRBV2 and TRBJ1-5; a weak D match, TRBD1 (6 bases). The CDR3 length is 13 residues. Trimming removed 6 bases at V and 6 bases at J, with 12 bases between. CDR1 is SNHLY, CDR2 FYNNEI, per germline. The CDR3 sequence is CASSMGAGQPQHF. Here the CDR3 DNA reads TGTGCCAGCAGCATGGGGGCAGGTCAGCCCCAGCATTTT.

The V call is TRBV28, the J call TRBJ2-7; D possibly corresponds to TRBD2 (5 bases). Looked up from germline, CDR1 is MDHEN and CDR2 is SYDVKM. Trimming took off 6 bases at V and 1 base at J, with 13 bases between the two ends. The CDR3 runs to 14 residues. Written as DNA, the CDR3 is TGTGCCAGCAGCATGCCGGGGTTTTCCTACGAGCAGTACTTC. It codes for CASSMPGFSYEQYF.

The chain has TRBV7-9 and TRBJ2-7; 10 nucleotides agree with TRBD1. The CDR3 extends over 15 amino acids. The germline CDR1 and CDR2 sequences are SEHNR and FQNEAQ (reference sequence). V lost 5 bases to trimming and J lost 4 bases; unmatched junction nucleotides: 8. DNA for the CDR3: TGTGCCAGCAGCGCTTCCGGGACAGGGGTTTACGAGCAGTACTTC. This sequence encodes CASSASGTGVYEQYF.

This chain links TRBV19 with TRBJ1-1, with D possibly being TRBD1 (5 bases). This CDR3 contains 15 residues. V was trimmed by 6 bases and J by 5 bases, leaving 19 bases between them. Germline-derived CDR1 and CDR2 are LNHDA and SQIVND (reference sequence). In DNA form, the CDR3 reads TGTGCCAGTAGCTCATTCCGTGGGGGAGGGACTGAAGCTTTCTTT. Its protein is CASSSFRGGGTEAFF.

This chain connects TRBV6-4 to TRBJ2-2, with 7 bases that match TRBD1. Germline trimming cut 6 bases from V and 6 bases from J; bases unmatched to any gene: 7. The CDR3 length is 14 residues. CDR1 and CDR2 from the germline V gene are MRHNA and SNTAGT. CDR3 loop: CASRRDRAAGELFF. CDR3 sequence (DNA): TGTGCCAGCAGGAGGGACAGAGCCGCCGGGGAGCTGTTTTTT.

The chain carries TRBV7-3 and TRBJ2-3; D not resolved. The length of the CDR3 is 14 residues. The V end lost 4 bases, the J end lost 3 bases, and 11 bases lay between the germline ends. The V gene's germline CDR1 is SGHTA and CDR2 FQGTGA. The CDR3 protein is CASSYSGATDTQYF. The CDR3 DNA sequence: TGTGCCAGCAGCTATTCCGGTGCGACAGATACGCAGTATTTT.

V is TRBV6-2 or TRBV6-3 and J is TRBJ2-5; D may be TRBD1 (5 bases). CDR1 is MNHEY, CDR2 SVGEGT, per germline. This CDR3 region has 13 residues. The V and J ends lost 6 bases and 9 bases respectively, with 17 bases between them. The CDR3 here is CASSSFSYRSQYF. CDR3 bases: TGTGCCAGCAGCTCGTTCTCATACAGGTCCCAGTACTTC.

The V and J genes are TRBV6-2 or TRBV6-3 and TRBJ2-7, with TRBD1 matching over 8 bases. Germline V gene data show CDR1 as MNHEY and CDR2 as SVGEGT. CDR3 length: 17 residues. Trimming at V came to 2 bases and at J to 7 bases, leaving 16 bases not matched to a gene. CDR3 in amino acids: CASSYVRGQGGMAEQYF. The CDR3 bases are TGTGCCAGCAGTTACGTTAGAGGACAGGGAGGAATGGCGGAGCAGTACTTC.

The genes are TRBV7-8 and TRBJ2-5, with 11 bases matching TRBD2. This CDR3 contains 14 residues. Germline V gene sequence: CDR1 SGHVS, CDR2 FQNEAQ. J was trimmed by 5 bases and V by 4 bases; bases with no gene match: 3. DNA for the CDR3: TGTGCCAGCAGCTCTACTAGCGGGAGCGAGACCCAGTACTTC. Protein: CASSSTSGSETQYF. Full variable domain (missing parts from reference TRBV7-8 and TRBJ2-5): GAGVSQSPRYKVAKRGQDVALRCDPISGHVSLFWYQQALGQGPEFLTYFQNEAQLDKSGLPSDRFFAERPEGSVSTLKIQRTQQEDSAVYLCASSSTSGSETQYFGPGTRLLVL.

V gene TRBV9 combines with J gene TRBJ2-2; 15 nucleotides line up with TRBD2. Losses at the gene ends were 3 bases for V and 5 bases for J; bases not matched to a gene: 2. Germline CDR1 SGDLS, CDR2 YYNGEE. The CDR3 runs 16 residues. CDR3 bases: TGTGCCAGCAGCGCCGGGACTAGCGGGAGGACCGGGGAGCTGTTTTTT. The encoded protein is CASSAGTSGRTGELFF. Complete variable domain (other parts from reference TRBV9 and TRBJ2-2): DSGVTQTPKHLITATGQRVTLRCSPRSGDLSVYWYQQSLDQGLQFLIQYYNGEERAKGNILERFSAQQFPDLHSELNLSSLELGDSALYFCASSAGTSGRTGELFFGEGSRLTVL.

The rearrangement uses TRBV21-1 and TRBJ1-5; the DNA was not used to check the table's D call, TRBD1. TRBV21-1 is designated a pseudogene. The CDR3 loop spans 16 amino acids. This chain's CDR3 is CASSKGGQGGHQPQHF. The CDR3 DNA is TGTGCCAGCAGCAAAGGGGGACAGGGCGGGCATCAGCCCCAGCATTTT.

This clone was seen more than once but under ten times. The CDR3 loop reads CASSDSDRGDENTIYF. The CDR3 nucleotides read TGTGCCAGCAGTGACTCCGACAGGGGTGATGAAAACACCATATATTTT. This chain uses TRBV6-4 with TRBJ1-3; 8 positions match TRBD1. Losses at the gene ends were 0 bases for V and 6 bases for J; bases not matched to a gene: 7. CDR3 length equals 16 residues. Germline CDR1 reads MRHNA; CDR2 reads SNTAGT.

The V and J genes are TRBV6-2 or TRBV6-3 and TRBJ2-7; D not certain. The V end lost 4 bases, the J end lost 2 bases, and 9 bases lay between the germline ends. In germline, CDR1 is MNHEY, CDR2 SVGEGT. The CDR3 covers 13 residues. Written as DNA, the CDR3 is TGTGCCAGCAGTTTGACTCGAGCCTACGAGCAGTACTTC. Amino acid sequence: CASSLTRAYEQYF.

The V call is TRBV7-8, the J call TRBJ2-4; 8 bases are a match to TRBD1. Germline CDR1 is SGHVS and CDR2 is FQNEAQ. This CDR3 region has 18 residues. V trimming: 5 bases; J trimming: 0 bases; junction bases outside the gene matches: 12. CDR3 amino acids: CASSERDRSSVAKNIQYF. The CDR3 region has the DNA TGTGCCAGCAGCGAAAGGGACAGGTCCTCAGTAGCCAAAAACATTCAGTACTTC.

The rearrangement joins TRBV19 to TRBJ1-3; 7 bases fit TRBD1. The J segment lost 0 bases and the V segment lost 5 bases, leaving 7 bases of the junction unmatched. Germline values: CDR1 LNHDA, CDR2 SQIVND (reference sequence). The CDR3 has 16 amino acids. CDR3 sequence reads: CASSFGQAFSGNTIYF. The CDR3, as DNA: TGTGCCAGTAGTTTTGGACAGGCCTTCTCTGGAAACACCATATATTTT.

V gene TRBV9 combines with J gene TRBJ1-1; TRBD1 agrees at 7 bases. This CDR3 has 13 amino acids. Germline V gene data show CDR1 as SGDLS and CDR2 as YYNGEE. The V and J ends lost 3 bases and 5 bases, in that order; junction bases with no gene match: 4. Written as DNA, the CDR3 is TGTGCCAGCAGCGCCTGGGACAGAACTGAAGCTTTCTTT. It translates to CASSAWDRTEAFF.

This clone was detected a few times. The chain carries TRBV7-3 and TRBJ2-2; D possibly corresponds to TRBD2 (5 bases). The V and J ends lost 1 base and 4 bases respectively, with 10 bases between them. Germline CDR1 and CDR2: SGHTA and FQGTGA. The CDR3 is made up of 15 amino acids. The CDR3 region has the DNA TGTGCCAGCAGCTTAAGAGGGCCTGGCACCGGGGAGCTGTTTTTT. This sequence encodes CASSLRGPGTGELFF.

This chain connects TRBV19 to TRBJ2-3, with 9 positions matching TRBD1. In germline, CDR1 is LNHDA, CDR2 SQIVND (reference sequence). The CDR3 runs to 13 residues. The junction had 6 bases not matched to a gene; V was cut back by 6 bases and J by 8 bases. The CDR3 loop reads CASSQQGARTQYF. The CDR3 nucleotides are TGTGCCAGTAGCCAACAGGGGGCGCGTACGCAGTATTTT.

The CDR3 here is CAISILDRAEQFF. The CDR3 nucleotides read TGTGCCATCAGCATCCTAGACAGGGCTGAGCAGTTCTTC. The chain uses TRBV10-3 and TRBJ2-1; TRBD1 agrees at 7 bases. Germline V gives CDR1 ENHRY, CDR2 SYGVKD. The V gene end was trimmed by 6 bases and the J gene end by 9 bases; junction bases not matched to a gene: 8. The CDR3 loop spans 13 amino acids.

The chain recombines TRBV4-2 with TRBJ2-1, with TRBD2 matching over 9 bases. Trimming at V came to 4 bases and at J to 0 bases, leaving 7 bases not matched to a gene. The CDR3 is made up of 17 amino acids. Germline CDR1 is LGHNA and CDR2 is YNFKEQ. The DNA for the CDR3 is TGTGCCAGCAGCCCCCAGACTAGCGGACGCTCCTACAATGAGCAGTTCTTC. Residues: CASSPQTSGRSYNEQFF.

V gene TRBV11-1 combines with J gene TRBJ2-1, with 10 bases identical to TRBD2. The junction had 3 bases not matched to a gene; V was cut back by 5 bases and J by 2 bases. CDR1 SGHAT and CDR2 FQDESV come from the germline V gene (reference sequence). This CDR3 comprises 15 residues. CDR3 loop: CASSMSGGAYNEQFF. The DNA of the CDR3 is TGTGCCAGCAGCATGAGCGGGGGGGCCTACAATGAGCAGTTCTTC.